Sequencing of this T cell receptor (beta chain) was carried out in a study of blood T cell repertoires in COVID-19. In the authors' methods: The assay estimated nucleated cells by amplifying reference gene primers. This table comes from immunoSEQ multiplex PCR, and its TCRdb copy is limited to in-frame clones, with some not included. The DNA was the basis for D and trimming; V, J and clone size are from that table. The profile covers around 140,000 clones, with 88% appearing a single time and approximately 2.5% taken by the ten largest. Trimming shortened V by 3 bases and J by 7 bases, and 13 bases separated the two germline ends. In germline, CDR1 is MNHEY, CDR2 SMNVEV (reference sequence). The CDR3 has 14 amino acids.

The sequenced sample consisted of peripheral blood. The chain couples TRBV27 to TRBJ1-5, with no clear D. The receptor's source is a human donor with COVID-19, enrolled during active disease. The donor label of this sample is uncertain. DNA for the CDR3: TGTGCCAGCAGTTTTCGGCAGGAATACCAGCCCCAGCATTTT. It codes for CASSFRQEYQPQHF.